What follows are 9 T cell receptor beta chains derived from one specimen sequenced in a study of CD8+CD57+ T cells in acquired aplastic anemia. Profiles of TCR beta VDJ and CDR3 were generated from a genomic DNA template. A single record per CDR3 protein comes from TCRdb applying MiXCR to the reads. The table lists about 200,000 distinct CDR3 sequences, 65% of them singletons. CD8+CD57+ cell expansion, shown by flow cytometry, had occurred in the patients selected for sequencing. The sequenced sample consisted of sorted CD4+, CD8+, or CD8+CD57+ T cells (not recorded which) from PBMCs. These receptors originate from a human donor with aplastic anemia.

On this clonotype: Compared with germline, one end of the junction differs, possibly owing to a read error. The chain employs TRBV10-3 and TRBJ1-6; possible D gene TRBD1, 6 bases. The CDR3 totals 14 residues. CDR1 and CDR2 (germline): ENHRY, SYGVKD. CDR3 nucleotides: TGTGCCATCAGTGACCCGACAGGCCAGTCACCCCTCCGCTTT. It encodes CAISDPTGQSPLRF.

In this sample, this clonotype turned up many times. The chain is built from TRBV19 and TRBJ1-1; D not certain. CDR3 size: 16 residues. Germline V gene data show CDR1 as LNHDA and CDR2 as SQIVND (reference sequence). Deletions cut 6 bases from V and 7 bases from J, with 24 bases between. This CDR3 is CASSPVAGNRMGEAFF. CDR3 DNA sequence: TGTGCCAGTAGCCCAGTAGCGGGGAACCGCATGGGTGAAGCTTTCTTT.

The V call is TRBV7-2, the J call TRBJ1-2, with unresolved D. CDR3 size: 16 residues. Germline assignment: CDR1 SGHTA and CDR2 FQGNSA. Trimming cost V 5 bases and J 4 bases, with 20 bases left between them. The chain's CDR3 is CASSLPPSAAFYGYTF. CDR3 nucleotides: TGTGCCAGCAGCCTCCCCCCGTCGGCCGCCTTCTATGGCTACACCTTC.

This clonotype has only a few counts. The V call is TRBV2, the J call TRBJ1-1; D remains unclear. Germline CDR1 is SNHLY and CDR2 is FYNNEI. Trimming cost V 9 bases and J 1 base, with 12 bases left between them. CDR3 length equals 13 residues. The CDR3 sequence is CASEREANTEAFF. The CDR3 DNA sequence: TGTGCCAGTGAAAGGGAAGCGAACACTGAAGCTTTCTTT.

In this sample, this clonotype turned up many times. The chain uses TRBV10-3 and TRBJ1-2, with TRBD1 as a possible D gene (5 bases). The CDR3 totals 16 residues. Germline V lookup: CDR1 ENHRY, CDR2 SYGVKD. Trimming took 0 bases from V and 0 from J, leaving 11 bases between them. The CDR3 sequence is CAISESHRPPNYGYTF. The CDR3 DNA reads as TGTGCCATCAGTGAGTCCCACAGGCCTCCTAACTATGGCTACACCTTC.

The chain links TRBV29-1 to TRBJ2-1, with unresolved D. This CDR3 comprises 12 residues. Looked up from germline, CDR1 is SQVTM and CDR2 is ANQGSEA. Trimming cost V 1 base and J 7 bases, with 8 bases left between them. The chain's CDR3 is CSVEVVKNEQFF. The CDR3 nucleotides are TGCAGCGTTGAAGTGGTAAAAAATGAGCAGTTCTTC.

CDR3 nucleotides: TGCAGCGTTCGTAAGGAGGCAGGGCGGAACGAGCAGTACTTC. It specifies CSVRKEAGRNEQYF. The chain combines TRBV29-1 with TRBJ2-7; possibly TRBD1 or TRBD2 for D (5 bases each). CDR3 length equals 14 residues. From germline, CDR1 is SQVTM and CDR2 ANQGSEA. The germline V and J ends were trimmed by 5 bases and 5 bases, with 19 bases remaining between them.

This chain connects TRBV7-3 to TRBJ1-2, with 10 bases lining up with TRBD1. CDR1 and CDR2 from the germline V gene are SGHTA and FQGTGA. Trimming at V came to 5 bases and at J to 4 bases, leaving 4 bases not matched to a gene. The CDR3 has 14 amino acids. Written as DNA, the CDR3 is TGTGCCAGCAGCGTGACAGGGGGCGGCTATGGCTACACCTTC. Amino acids: CASSVTGGGYGYTF.

The chain is built from TRBV25-1 and TRBJ1-1; 7 nucleotides agree with TRBD1. The CDR3 totals 18 residues. From germline, CDR1 is MGHDK and CDR2 SYGVNS. V shed 5 bases and J 2 bases; nucleotides not matched to a gene: 17. CDR3: CASSYSSFAGQPNTEAFF. Written as DNA, the CDR3 is TGTGCCAGCAGTTACTCGAGCTTCGCGGGACAGCCAAACACTGAAGCTTTCTTT. The full variable domain, rest sourced from reference TRBV25-1 and TRBJ1-1, is EADIYQTPRYLVIGTGKKITLECSQTMGHDKMYWYQQDPGMELHLIHYSYGVNSTEKGDLSSESTVSRIRTEHFPLTLESARPSHTSQYLCASSYSSFAGQPNTEAFFGQGTRLTVV.